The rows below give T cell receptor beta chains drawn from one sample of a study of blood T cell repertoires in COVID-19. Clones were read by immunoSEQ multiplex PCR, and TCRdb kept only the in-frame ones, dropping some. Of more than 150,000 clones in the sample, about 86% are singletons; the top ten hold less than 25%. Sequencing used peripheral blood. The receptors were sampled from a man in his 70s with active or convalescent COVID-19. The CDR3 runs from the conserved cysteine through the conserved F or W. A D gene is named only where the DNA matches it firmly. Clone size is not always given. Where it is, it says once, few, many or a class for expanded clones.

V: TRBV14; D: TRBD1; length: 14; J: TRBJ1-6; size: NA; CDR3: CASSGQGYNSPLHF; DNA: TGTGCCAGCAGCGGACAGGGCTATAATTCACCCCTCCACTTT
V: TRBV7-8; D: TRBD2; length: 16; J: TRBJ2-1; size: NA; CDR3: CASSLGGSGSQNEQFF; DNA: TGTGCCAGCAGCCTAGGGGGTAGCGGGAGCCAGAATGAGCAGTTCTTC
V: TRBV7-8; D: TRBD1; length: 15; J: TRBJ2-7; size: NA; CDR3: CASSRGQASSYEQYF; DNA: TGTGCCAGCAGCCGAGGACAGGCATCCTCCTACGAGCAGTACTTC
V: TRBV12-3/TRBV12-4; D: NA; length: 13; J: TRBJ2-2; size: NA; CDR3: CASTKLDSGELFF; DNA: TGTGCCAGCACCAAACTAGACTCCGGGGAGCTGTTTTTT
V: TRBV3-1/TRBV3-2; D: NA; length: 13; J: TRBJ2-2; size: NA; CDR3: CASSQGRGGELFF; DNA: TGTGCCAGCAGCCAAGGCAGAGGCGGGGAGCTGTTTTTT
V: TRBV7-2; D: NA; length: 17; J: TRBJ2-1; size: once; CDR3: CASSKQTGAGPYNEQFF; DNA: TGTGCCAGCAGCAAACAGACCGGCGCGGGCCCCTACAATGAGCAGTTCTTC
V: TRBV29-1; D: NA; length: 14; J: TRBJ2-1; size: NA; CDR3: CSVDETGVGNEQFF; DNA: TGCAGCGTTGACGAGACAGGAGTTGGCAATGAGCAGTTCTTC
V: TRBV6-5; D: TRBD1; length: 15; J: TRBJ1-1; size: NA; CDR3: CASTQGTGIRTEAFF; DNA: TGTGCCAGCACCCAAGGGACAGGGATTCGGACTGAAGCTTTCTTT
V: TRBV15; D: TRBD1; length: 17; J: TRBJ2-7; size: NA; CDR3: CATSRVRPGQGTYEQYF; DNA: TGTGCCACCAGCAGAGTTAGGCCGGGACAGGGGACGTACGAGCAGTACTTC
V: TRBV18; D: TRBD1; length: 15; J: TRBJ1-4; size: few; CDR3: CASSPPGQGGEKLFF; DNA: TGTGCCAGCTCACCACCGGGACAGGGTGGCGAAAAACTGTTTTTT
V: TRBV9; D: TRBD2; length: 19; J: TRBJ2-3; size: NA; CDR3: CASSGHSAGGRHSTDTQYF; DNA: TGTGCCAGCAGCGGACATTCAGCGGGGGGGCGGCATAGCACAGATACGCAGTATTTT
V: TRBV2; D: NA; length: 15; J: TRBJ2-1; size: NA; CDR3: CASSDGASSYNEQFF; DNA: TGTGCCAGCAGTGATGGGGCCAGCTCCTACAATGAGCAGTTCTTC
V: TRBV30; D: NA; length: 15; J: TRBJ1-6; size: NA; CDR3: CAWSWGQIYNSPLHF; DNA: TGTGCCTGGAGTTGGGGGCAGATCTATAATTCACCCCTCCACTTT
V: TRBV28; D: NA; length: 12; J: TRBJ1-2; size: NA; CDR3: CASNRGDYGYTF; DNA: TGTGCCAGCAACCGGGGGGACTATGGCTACACCTTC